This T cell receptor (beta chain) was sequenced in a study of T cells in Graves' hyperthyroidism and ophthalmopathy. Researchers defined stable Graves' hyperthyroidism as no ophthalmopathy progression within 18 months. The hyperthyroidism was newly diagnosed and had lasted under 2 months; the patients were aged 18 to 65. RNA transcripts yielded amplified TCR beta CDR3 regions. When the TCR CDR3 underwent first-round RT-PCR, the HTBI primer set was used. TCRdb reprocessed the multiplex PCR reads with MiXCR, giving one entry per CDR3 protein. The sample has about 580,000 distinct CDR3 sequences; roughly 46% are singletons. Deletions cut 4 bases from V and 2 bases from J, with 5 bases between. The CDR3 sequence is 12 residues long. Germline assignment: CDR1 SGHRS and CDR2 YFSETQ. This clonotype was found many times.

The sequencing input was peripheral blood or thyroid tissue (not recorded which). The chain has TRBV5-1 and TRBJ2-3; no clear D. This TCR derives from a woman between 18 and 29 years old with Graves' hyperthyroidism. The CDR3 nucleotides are TGCGCCAGCAGCCCAGACACAGATACGCAGTATTTT. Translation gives CASSPDTDTQYF. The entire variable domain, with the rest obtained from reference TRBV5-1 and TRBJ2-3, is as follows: KAGVTQTPRYLIKTRGQQVTLSCSPISGHRSVSWYQQTPGQGLQFLFEYFSETQRNKGNFPGRFSGRQFSNSRSEMNVSTLELGDSALYLCASSPDTDTQYFGPGTRLTVL.